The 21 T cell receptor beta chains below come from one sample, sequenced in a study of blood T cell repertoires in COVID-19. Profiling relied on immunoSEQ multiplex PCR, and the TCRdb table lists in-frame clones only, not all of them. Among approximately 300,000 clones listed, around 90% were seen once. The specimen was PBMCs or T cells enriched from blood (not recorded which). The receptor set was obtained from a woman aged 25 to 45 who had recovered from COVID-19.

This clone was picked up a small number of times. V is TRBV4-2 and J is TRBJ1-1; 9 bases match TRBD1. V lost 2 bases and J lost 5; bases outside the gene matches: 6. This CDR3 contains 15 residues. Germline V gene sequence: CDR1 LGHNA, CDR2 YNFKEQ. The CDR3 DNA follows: TGTGCCAGCAGCCAACGGACAGGGGAGGGAACTGAAGCTTTCTTT. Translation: CASSQRTGEGTEAFF.

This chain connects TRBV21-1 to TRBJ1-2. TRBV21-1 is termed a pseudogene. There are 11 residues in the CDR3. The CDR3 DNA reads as TGTGCCAGCAGGGCGGGCTATGGCTACACCTTC. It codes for CASRAGYGYTF.

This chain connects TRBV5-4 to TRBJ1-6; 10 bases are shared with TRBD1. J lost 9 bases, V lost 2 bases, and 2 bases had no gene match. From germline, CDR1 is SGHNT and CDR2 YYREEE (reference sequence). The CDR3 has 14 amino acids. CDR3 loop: CASSFGQGGSPLHF. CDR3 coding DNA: TGTGCCAGCAGCTTCGGACAGGGGGGTTCACCCCTCCACTTT. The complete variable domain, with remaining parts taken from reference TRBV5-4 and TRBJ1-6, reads ETGVTQSPTHLIKTRGQQVTLRCSSQSGHNTVSWYQQALGQGPQFIFQYYREEENGRGNFPPRFSGLQFPNYSSELNVNALELDDSALYLCASSFGQGGSPLHFGNGTRLTVT.

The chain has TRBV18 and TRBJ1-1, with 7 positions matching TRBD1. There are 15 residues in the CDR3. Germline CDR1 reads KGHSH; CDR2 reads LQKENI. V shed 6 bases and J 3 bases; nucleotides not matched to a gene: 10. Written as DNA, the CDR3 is TGTGCCAGCTCCCCTAACAGGGGTGGGTACACTGAAGCTTTCTTT. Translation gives CASSPNRGGYTEAFF.

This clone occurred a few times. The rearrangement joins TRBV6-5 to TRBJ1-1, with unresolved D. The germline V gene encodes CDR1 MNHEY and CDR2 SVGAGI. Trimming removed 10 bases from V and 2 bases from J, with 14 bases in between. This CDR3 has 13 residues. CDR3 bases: TGTGCCATCTACGCTACGGGAAACACTGAAGCTTTCTTT. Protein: CAIYATGNTEAFF.

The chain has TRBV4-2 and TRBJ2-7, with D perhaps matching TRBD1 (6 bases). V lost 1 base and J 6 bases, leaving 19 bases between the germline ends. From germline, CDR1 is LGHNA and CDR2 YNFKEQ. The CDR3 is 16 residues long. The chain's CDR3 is CASSQALGKGVVEQYF. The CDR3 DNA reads TGTGCCAGCAGCCAAGCCTTGGGAAAGGGGGTTGTCGAGCAGTACTTC.

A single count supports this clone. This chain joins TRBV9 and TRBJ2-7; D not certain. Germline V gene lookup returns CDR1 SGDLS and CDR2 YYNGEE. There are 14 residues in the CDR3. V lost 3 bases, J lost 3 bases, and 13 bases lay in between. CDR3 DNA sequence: TGTGCCAGCAGCGCCGACTTTGGCGGCTACGAGCAGTACTTC. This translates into CASSADFGGYEQYF.

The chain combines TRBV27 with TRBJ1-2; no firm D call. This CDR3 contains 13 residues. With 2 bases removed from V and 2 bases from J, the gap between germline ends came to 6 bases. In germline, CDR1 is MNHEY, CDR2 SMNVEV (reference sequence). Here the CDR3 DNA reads TGTGCCAGCAGTTTAAGGGAGAACTATGGCTACACCTTC. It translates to CASSLRENYGYTF.

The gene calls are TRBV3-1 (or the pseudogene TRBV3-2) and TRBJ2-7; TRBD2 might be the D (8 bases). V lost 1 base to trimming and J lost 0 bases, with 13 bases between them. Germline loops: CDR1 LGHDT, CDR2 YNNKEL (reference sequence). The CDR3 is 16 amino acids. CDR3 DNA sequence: TGTGCCAGCAGCCAAGCGGGGGGGACAGACTCCTACGAGCAGTACTTC. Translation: CASSQAGGTDSYEQYF.

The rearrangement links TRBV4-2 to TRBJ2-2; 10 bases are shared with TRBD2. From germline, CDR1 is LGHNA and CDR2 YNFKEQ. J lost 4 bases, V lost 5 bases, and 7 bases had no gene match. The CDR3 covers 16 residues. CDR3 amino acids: CASSGTSGVSTGELFF. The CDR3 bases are TGTGCCAGCAGCGGTACTAGCGGGGTCTCCACCGGGGAGCTGTTTTTT.

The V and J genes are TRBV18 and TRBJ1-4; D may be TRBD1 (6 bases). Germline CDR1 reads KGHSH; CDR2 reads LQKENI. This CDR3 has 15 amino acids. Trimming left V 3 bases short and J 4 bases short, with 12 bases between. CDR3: CASSPQGTLNEKLFF. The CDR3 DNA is TGTGCCAGCTCACCTCAGGGGACCCTTAATGAAAAACTGTTTTTT.

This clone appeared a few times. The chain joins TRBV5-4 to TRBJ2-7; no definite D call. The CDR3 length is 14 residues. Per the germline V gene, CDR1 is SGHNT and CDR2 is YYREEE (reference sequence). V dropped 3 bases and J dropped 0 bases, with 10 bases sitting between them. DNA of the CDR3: TGTGCCAGCAGCTCGAGCATGAGCTCCTACGAGCAGTACTTC. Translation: CASSSSMSSYEQYF.

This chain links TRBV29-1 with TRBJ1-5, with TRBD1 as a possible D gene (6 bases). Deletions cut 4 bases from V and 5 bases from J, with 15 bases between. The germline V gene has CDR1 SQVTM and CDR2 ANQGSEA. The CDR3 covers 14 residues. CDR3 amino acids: CSVAGGAGDQPQHF. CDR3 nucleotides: TGCAGCGTTGCTGGGGGGGCAGGGGATCAGCCCCAGCATTTT.

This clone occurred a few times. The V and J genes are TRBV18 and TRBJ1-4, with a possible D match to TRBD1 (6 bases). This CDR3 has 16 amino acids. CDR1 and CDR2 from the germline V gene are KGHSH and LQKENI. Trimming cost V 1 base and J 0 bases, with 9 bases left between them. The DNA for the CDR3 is TGTGCCAGCTCACCACTTCCAGGGGCAACTAATGAAAAACTGTTTTTT. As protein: CASSPLPGATNEKLFF.

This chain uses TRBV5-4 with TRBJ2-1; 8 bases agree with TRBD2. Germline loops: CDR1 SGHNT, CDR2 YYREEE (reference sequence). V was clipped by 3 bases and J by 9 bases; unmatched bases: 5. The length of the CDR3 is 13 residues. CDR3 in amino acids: CASSSQAGGEQFF. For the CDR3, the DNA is TGTGCCAGCAGCTCCCAGGCGGGGGGTGAGCAGTTCTTC.

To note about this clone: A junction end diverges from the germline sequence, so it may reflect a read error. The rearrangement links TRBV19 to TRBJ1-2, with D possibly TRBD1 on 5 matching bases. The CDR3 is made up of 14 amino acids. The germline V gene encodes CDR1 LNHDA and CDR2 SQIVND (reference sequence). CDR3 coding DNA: TGTGCCAGTAGTTTGCTTCAGGGTTTCCCTCCGCTTGCCTTC. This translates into CASSLLQGFPPLAF.

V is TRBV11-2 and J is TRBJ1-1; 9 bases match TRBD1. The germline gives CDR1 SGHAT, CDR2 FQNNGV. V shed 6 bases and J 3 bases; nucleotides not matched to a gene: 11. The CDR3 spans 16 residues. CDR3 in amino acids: CASRLTQGALDTEAFF. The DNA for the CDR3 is TGTGCCAGCAGACTAACACAGGGGGCGCTGGACACTGAAGCTTTCTTT.

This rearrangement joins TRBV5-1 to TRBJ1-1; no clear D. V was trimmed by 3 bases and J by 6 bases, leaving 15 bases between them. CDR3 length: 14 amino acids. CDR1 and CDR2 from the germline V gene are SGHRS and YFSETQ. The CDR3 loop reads CASSSQVGVAEAFF. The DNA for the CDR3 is TGCGCCAGCAGCTCCCAGGTGGGTGTAGCTGAAGCTTTCTTT.

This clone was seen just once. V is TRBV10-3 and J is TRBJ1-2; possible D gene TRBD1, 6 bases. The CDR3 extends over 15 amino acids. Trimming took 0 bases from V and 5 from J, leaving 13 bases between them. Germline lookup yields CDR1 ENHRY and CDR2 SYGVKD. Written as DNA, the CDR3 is TGTGCCATCAGTGAGTCTGGGGGCCGAGGTTATGGCTACACCTTC. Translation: CAISESGGRGYGYTF.

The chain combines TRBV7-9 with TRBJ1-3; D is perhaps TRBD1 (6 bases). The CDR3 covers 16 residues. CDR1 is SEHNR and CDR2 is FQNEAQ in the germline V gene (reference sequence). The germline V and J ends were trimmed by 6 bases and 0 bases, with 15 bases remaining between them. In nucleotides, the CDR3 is TGTGCCAGCAGGCCCCGCCGGGACACCTCTGGAAACACCATATATTTT. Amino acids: CASRPRRDTSGNTIYF.

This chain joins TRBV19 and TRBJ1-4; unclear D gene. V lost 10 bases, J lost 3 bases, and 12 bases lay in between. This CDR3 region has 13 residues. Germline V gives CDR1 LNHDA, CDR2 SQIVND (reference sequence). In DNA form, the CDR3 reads TGTGCCACCCGGCGGCAATCTAATGAAAAACTGTTTTTT. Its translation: CATRRQSNEKLFF.